The TCR beta chain under discussion was sequenced for a study of a mutant IDH1 vaccine in newly diagnosed glioma. Study background: Vaccination started 4-6 weeks after radiotherapy alone, or with temozolomide cycles.

Generated by immunoSEQ multiplex PCR, the TCRdb table keeps only in-frame clones and is missing some. Among around 40,000 clones listed, more than 60% were seen once. Germline V gene sequence: CDR1 SNHLY, CDR2 FYNNEI. The CDR3 consists of 11 residues. Note on this clone: Its antigen is unknown. One junction end disagrees with the germline gene, perhaps due to a read error.

Time point reported: week 23, last vaccination. One vaccine dose held 300 ug of mutant IDH1 20-mer peptide and came with topical imiquimod. The V gene is TRBV2, the J gene TRBJ2-5; D is undetermined. The sequence came from a woman aged 40 to 55 with glioma. Some clones in this sample may be carry-over from other donors' samples. The sequencing here drew on PBMCs, taken from a glioma patient whose treatment included an IDH1 peptide vaccine. In nucleotides, the CDR3 is TGTGCCAGCAGTGCCCCGGACCCCCCAAACTTC. The encoded protein is CASSAPDPPNF.